These T cell receptor beta chains were read from a single sample in a study of beta chain features in type 1 diabetes. Sequencing was performed with immunoSEQ multiplex PCR; in TCRdb, only in-frame clones are kept and a portion is missing. This table has under 800,000 clones, about 16% appearing once. The sample taken for sequencing was naive CD4+ T cells from blood. The receptors were gathered from a man between 18 and 35 years old in good health. Both conserved end residues are trimmed from each CDR3.

j_call | v_call | cdr3_aa
TRBJ1-1 | TRBV9 | ASSPSSGTGGTEAF
TRBJ2-2 | TRBV21-1 | ASSRRVVVYTGELF
TRBJ1-2 | TRBV6-5 | ASSYSNGGYT
TRBJ2-1 | TRBV18 | ASSPRGVSYNEQF
TRBJ2-5 | TRBV7-3 | ASSPGTGETQY
TRBJ2-7 | TRBV18 | ASSPPWDRDSSYEQY
TRBJ2-5 | TRBV30 | AWSPRGETQY
TRBJ2-1 | TRBV6-4 | ASSPRQEGPYNEQF
TRBJ2-3 | TRBV19 | ASKQSGRTDTQY
TRBJ2-7 | TRBV5-4 | ASSAPSTSYEQY
TRBJ2-7 | TRBV5-1 | ASSSPDRTAGQY
TRBJ2-2 | TRBV18 | ASSPDRNTGELF
TRBJ2-3 | TRBV7-3 | ASSSNSVGSLTQY
TRBJ1-5 | TRBV7-2 | ASSKGYSNQPQH
TRBJ1-2 | TRBV7-9 | ASSTMTAYGYT
TRBJ2-7 | TRBV27 | ASSPGTGRSYEQY
TRBJ1-2 | TRBV25-1 | ASSEAGGGYT
TRBJ2-7 | TRBV16 | ASSQSTPTGRYEQY
TRBJ2-2 | TRBV2 | ARQLQVWTNTGELF
TRBJ2-2 | TRBV6-5 | ASSPGTNTGELF
TRBJ2-7 | TRBV7-9 | ASSAGLAGVGQY
TRBJ2-3 | TRBV11-1 | ASSLHTPSTDTQY
TRBJ1-1 | TRBV7-9 | ASSPVKGDTEAF
TRBJ1-5 | TRBV7-8 | ASSLSGHQPQH
TRBJ2-6 | TRBV5-1 | ASSLWGSGANVLT
TRBJ1-4 | TRBV7-2 | ASSWGGTTNEKLF
TRBJ1-4 | TRBV7-9 | ASSLQDTDRPNEKLF
TRBJ1-1 | TRBV18 | ASSPQGQPAEAF
TRBJ2-4 | TRBV7-2 | ASSLPTGLLAKNIQY
TRBJ2-6 | TRBV7-3 | ASSRRTSAGANVLT
TRBJ1-4 | TRBV18 | ASSPDGRNNEKLF
TRBJ1-2 | TRBV18 | ASSQDYRGINYGYT
TRBJ1-6 | TRBV4-1 | ASSQDPGHGYNSPLH
TRBJ2-1 | TRBV9 | ASSPSGSSYNEQF
TRBJ1-2 | TRBV10-3 | AITTGGAYGYT
TRBJ2-7 | TRBV6-5 | ASGHRGPYEQY
TRBJ1-2 | TRBV4-2 | ASSQEGTGHAYGYT
TRBJ2-5 | TRBV7-2 | ASSPGENSLYQETQY
TRBJ2-3 | TRBV9 | ASSVGRAISTDTQY
TRBJ1-2 | TRBV6-5 | ASSSGYYGYT
TRBJ2-7 | TRBV7-3 | ASSLVWQGYEQY